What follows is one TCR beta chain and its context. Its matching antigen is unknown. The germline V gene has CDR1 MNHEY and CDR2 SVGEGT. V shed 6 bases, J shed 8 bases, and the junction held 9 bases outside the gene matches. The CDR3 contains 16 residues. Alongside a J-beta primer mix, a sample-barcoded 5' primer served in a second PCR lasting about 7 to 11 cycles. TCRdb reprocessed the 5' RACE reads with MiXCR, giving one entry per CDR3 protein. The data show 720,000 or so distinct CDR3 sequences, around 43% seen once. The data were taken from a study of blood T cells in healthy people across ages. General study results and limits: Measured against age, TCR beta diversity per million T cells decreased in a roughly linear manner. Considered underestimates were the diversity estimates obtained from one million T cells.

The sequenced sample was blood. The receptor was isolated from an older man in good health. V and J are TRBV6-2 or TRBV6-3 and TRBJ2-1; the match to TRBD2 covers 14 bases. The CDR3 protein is CASSKGTSGSVDEQFF. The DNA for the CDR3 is TGTGCCAGCAGCAAAGGGACTAGCGGGAGTGTAGATGAGCAGTTCTTC.